These 24 T cell receptor beta chains share one sample of origin, sequenced in a study of response to subunit inactivated influenza vaccine. Each CDR3 protein is one row after TCRdb ran MiXCR on the RT-PCR reads. The sample includes more than 550,000 distinct CDR3 sequences, over 9.5% of them seen just once. The sequencing used PBMCs from blood, collected on the day of vaccination. The receptor source for this set is a man aged 50-60 years who received an inactivated influenza vaccine.

This chain joins TRBV7-9 and TRBJ1-2; TRBD1 agrees at 9 bases. CDR1 SEHNR and CDR2 FQNEAQ come from the germline V gene (reference sequence). The V gene end was trimmed by 4 bases and the J gene end by 8 bases; junction bases not matched to a gene: 11. The CDR3 contains 15 residues. The CDR3 region is CASSSGQGSFRGYTF. The DNA of the CDR3 is TGTGCCAGCAGCTCCGGACAGGGGTCTTTCAGGGGCTACACCTTC.

This chain uses TRBV12-3 or TRBV12-4 with TRBJ2-5; possibly TRBD1 for D (6 bases). The CDR3 spans 15 residues. V was cut by 8 bases and J by 2 bases, with 18 bases left in between. The CDR3 region is CASSTMRQAQETQYF. The CDR3 DNA sequence: TGTGCCAGCTCTACAATGAGACAGGCGCAAGAGACCCAGTACTTC.

The rearrangement joins TRBV12-3 or TRBV12-4 to TRBJ2-3, with 8 bases aligning to TRBD1. Trimming cost V 6 bases and J 0 bases; bases outside gene matches: 11. The CDR3 length is 17 residues. The CDR3 coding sequence is TGTGCCAGCAGGTTCGGGACAGGCCTTAGAAGCACAGATACGCAGTATTTT. Translating gives CASRFGTGLRSTDTQYF.

The V and J genes are TRBV5-1 and TRBJ2-2; the match to TRBD2 covers 7 bases. V shed 4 bases, J shed 0 bases, and the junction held 6 bases outside the gene matches. This CDR3 has 16 residues. Germline CDR1 is SGHRS and CDR2 is YFSETQ. The CDR3 region has the DNA TGCGCCAGCAGCCAGGGACTACCCTCGAACACCGGGGAGCTGTTTTTT. Translated: CASSQGLPSNTGELFF.

This clonotype appeared a few times. The chain employs TRBV27 and TRBJ2-7; D tentatively reads TRBD1 or TRBD2 (5 bases each). The CDR3 totals 15 residues. V was clipped by 5 bases and J by 5 bases, with 19 bases between them. Germline loops: CDR1 MNHEY, CDR2 SMNVEV (reference sequence). CDR3 loop: CASSPLGSGDHEQYF. The CDR3 DNA follows: TGTGCCAGCAGTCCACTAGGCTCCGGGGACCACGAGCAGTACTTC.

This clonotype came up a few times. This chain joins TRBV14 and TRBJ2-5, with D maybe TRBD2 (5 bases). Trimming removed 1 base at V and 5 bases at J, with 11 bases between. The germline V gene encodes CDR1 SGHDN and CDR2 FVKESK. This CDR3 comprises 14 residues. The CDR3 region is CASSQGLALETQYF. The CDR3 DNA reads TGTGCCAGCAGCCAAGGGCTAGCCCTTGAGACCCAGTACTTC.

The rearrangement joins TRBV6-5 to TRBJ1-1; D remains ambiguous. In germline, CDR1 is MNHEY, CDR2 SVGAGI. V lost 0 bases and J 6 bases, leaving 23 bases between the germline ends. CDR3 length equals 18 residues. CDR3 amino acids: CASSYSLHHSRSQAEAFF. The CDR3 DNA follows: TGTGCCAGCAGTTACTCCCTTCACCATAGCCGAAGCCAGGCTGAAGCTTTCTTT.

The genes are TRBV18 and TRBJ2-1; 12 bases align to TRBD2. Germline trimming cut 2 bases from V and 7 bases from J; bases unmatched to any gene: 3. Germline CDR1 and CDR2: KGHSH and LQKENI. This CDR3 has 15 amino acids. The CDR3 nucleotides read TGTGCCAGCTCACCAAAGACTAGCGGGAGAAATGAGCAGTTCTTC. This sequence encodes CASSPKTSGRNEQFF.

There are a few counts of this clonotype. This chain links TRBV6-1 with TRBJ2-1; 9 bases are a match to TRBD1. The CDR3 runs to 17 residues. Trimming cost V 6 bases and J 7 bases; bases outside gene matches: 16. Germline-derived CDR1 and CDR2 are MNHNS and SASEGT. Here the CDR3 reads CASSLNRGRGELNEQFF. The CDR3 DNA sequence: TGTGCCAGCAGCCTTAACAGGGGGCGCGGAGAGTTAAATGAGCAGTTCTTC.

The chain carries TRBV5-1 and TRBJ2-2; D may be TRBD2 (5 bases). This CDR3 has 17 residues. V dropped 4 bases and J dropped 0 bases, with 16 bases sitting between them. Germline assignment: CDR1 SGHRS and CDR2 YFSETQ. The CDR3 region is CASSLRDRGPNTGELFF. DNA for the CDR3: TGCGCCAGCAGCCTAAGGGATCGGGGTCCGAACACCGGGGAGCTGTTTTTT.

The chain couples TRBV4-2 to TRBJ1-3, with TRBD1 matching over 9 bases. Germline assignment: CDR1 LGHNA and CDR2 YNFKEQ. After removal of 1 base from V and 7 bases from J, the junction contained 2 bases not matched to a gene. The CDR3 is 14 amino acids. DNA of the CDR3: TGTGCCAGCAGCCAAGGAGACAGGGGGAACACCATATATTTT. The encoded protein is CASSQGDRGNTIYF.

This clonotype was seen only a few times. The chain joins TRBV14 to TRBJ2-7; D gene unclear. The V end lost 0 bases, the J end lost 9 bases, and 12 bases lay between the germline ends. The CDR3 length is 13 residues. Germline values: CDR1 SGHDN, CDR2 FVKESK. CDR3 bases: TGTGCCAGCAGCCAAGATTATCTCTTCGGGCAGTACTTC. Amino acids: CASSQDYLFGQYF.

There are a few counts of this clonotype. J is TRBJ1-1 and V is TRBV12-3 or TRBV12-4, with D perhaps matching TRBD1 (6 bases). Trimming took off 2 bases at V and 6 bases at J, with 16 bases between the two ends. The CDR3 has 15 amino acids. The CDR3 region has the DNA TGTGCCAGCAGTTTAACCATTGGGGGGCCCGCTGAAGCTTTCTTT. This encodes CASSLTIGGPAEAFF.

This clonotype has only a few counts. The chain employs TRBV20-1 and TRBJ2-3, with 7 nucleotides matching TRBD2. V lost 1 base to trimming and J lost 7 bases; unmatched junction nucleotides: 5. Germline V CDR1 and CDR2: DFQATT, SNEGSKA (reference sequence). The CDR3 consists of 13 residues. The DNA for the CDR3 is TGCAGTGCTAGAGTGGCTAGCGGAAATACGCAGTATTTT. It specifies CSARVASGNTQYF.

The V and J genes are TRBV5-1 and TRBJ2-5; maybe TRBD1 (5 bases). The CDR3 has 14 residues. V was cut by 3 bases and J by 5 bases, with 14 bases left in between. CDR1 SGHRS and CDR2 YFSETQ come from the germline V gene. As DNA, the CDR3 is TGCGCCAGCAGCTCCAACAGGAATGGGGAGACCCAGTACTTC. Amino acid sequence: CASSSNRNGETQYF. Complete variable domain (other parts from reference TRBV5-1 and TRBJ2-5): KAGVTQTPRYLIKTRGQQVTLSCSPISGHRSVSWYQQTPGQGLQFLFEYFSETQRNKGNFPGRFSGRQFSNSRSEMNVSTLELGDSALYLCASSSNRNGETQYFGPGTRLLVL.

The table lists this clonotype with a few counts. The rearrangement joins TRBV4-1 to TRBJ1-2; 10 bases are shared with TRBD1. Germline V CDR1 and CDR2: MGHRA, YSYEKL. The V and J ends lost 1 base and 6 bases, in that order; junction bases with no gene match: 8. This CDR3 region has 16 residues. CDR3 DNA: TGCGCCAGCAGCCAAGGGACCGGGACAGGGGCGGATGGCTACACCTTC. Its translation is CASSQGTGTGADGYTF.

This clonotype has only a few counts. This chain links TRBV18 with TRBJ1-2; TRBD1 agrees at 8 bases. This CDR3 contains 13 residues. Per the germline V gene, CDR1 is KGHSH and CDR2 is LQKENI. With 5 bases clipped from V and 4 bases from J, the junction kept 3 bases outside the gene matches. The CDR3 sequence is CASSTQGAYGYTF. CDR3 coding DNA: TGTGCCAGCTCAACTCAGGGGGCCTATGGCTACACCTTC.

This clonotype was seen only a few times. The V gene is TRBV12-3 or TRBV12-4, the J gene TRBJ1-3; D gene ambiguous. CDR3 length: 13 residues. The V end was cut by 5 bases, the J end by 11 bases, with 16 bases between. The CDR3 loop is CASSPGRIGAIYF. The CDR3 DNA is TGTGCCAGCAGTCCCGGAAGGATTGGTGCCATATATTTT.

At least ten counts were recorded for this clonotype. V gene TRBV5-5 combines with J gene TRBJ2-3; TRBD2 might be the D (5 bases). Germline CDR1 reads SGHKS; CDR2 reads YYEKEE (reference sequence). CDR3 length: 12 amino acids. V was clipped by 6 bases and J by 8 bases, with 13 bases between them. The CDR3 nucleotides are TGTGCCAGCAAGGCCGATGCGGGTACGCAGTATTTT. It is translated as CASKADAGTQYF. Based on the CDR3 plus reference TRBV5-5 and TRBJ2-3, the full variable domain is DAGVTQSPTHLIKTRGQQVTLRCSPISGHKSVSWYQQVLGQGPQFIFQYYEKEERGRGNFPDRFSARQFPNYSSELNVNALLLGDSALYLCASKADAGTQYFGPGTRLTVL.

This clonotype came up many times. The rearrangement uses TRBV28 and TRBJ1-6, with a weak D call TRBD1 (5 bases). V lost 5 bases to trimming and J lost 7 bases, with 12 bases between them. Germline CDR1 reads MDHEN; CDR2 reads SYDVKM. The CDR3 spans 14 residues. CDR3 sequence reads: CASSQWTTNSPLHF. In DNA form, the CDR3 reads TGTGCCAGCAGTCAATGGACAACCAATTCACCCCTCCACTTT.

There are a few counts of this clonotype. V and J are TRBV28 and TRBJ1-2, with D tentatively TRBD1 (5 bases). This CDR3 contains 11 residues. V lost 8 bases, J lost 5 bases, and 9 bases lay in between. Germline-derived CDR1 and CDR2 are MDHEN and SYDVKM. The CDR3 loop reads CASGTDYGYTF. The CDR3 region has the DNA TGTGCCAGCGGGACCGATTATGGCTACACCTTC.

The gene calls are TRBV29-1 and TRBJ2-3; TRBD1 or TRBD2 may be the D gene (5 bases each). The V end was cut by 4 bases, the J end by 5 bases, with 16 bases between. The germline V gene has CDR1 SQVTM and CDR2 ANQGSEA. The CDR3 is made up of 14 amino acids. Here the CDR3 DNA reads TGCAGCGTTGGGGTGGGACGGCTATTAGATACGCAGTATTTT. Amino acids: CSVGVGRLLDTQYF.

This sequence joins TRBV11-2 and TRBJ1-6; the D gene is possibly TRBD1 (6 bases). With 1 base removed from V and 7 bases from J, the gap between germline ends came to 11 bases. Germline lookup yields CDR1 SGHAT and CDR2 FQNNGV. The CDR3 is made up of 15 amino acids. The CDR3 bases are TGTGCCAGCAGCTTAGTAGGGGGATCAAATTCACCCCTCCACTTT. Protein product: CASSLVGGSNSPLHF.

This clonotype was detected ten times or more. V and J are TRBV5-1 and TRBJ2-3; TRBD1 is a possible D gene (5 bases). The CDR3 runs 16 residues. The V end was cut by 1 base, the J end by 5 bases, with 17 bases between. Per germline, CDR1 SGHRS and CDR2 YFSETQ. CDR3 nucleotides: TGCGCCAGCAGCTTGAGCCCCTTAGGGGCCGGAGATACGCAGTATTTT. This codes for CASSLSPLGAGDTQYF.